The 17 T cell receptor beta chains given below trace back to one sample, sequenced in a study of OX40 agonist ivuxolimab in advanced cancers. Profiling relied on immunoSEQ multiplex PCR, and the TCRdb table lists in-frame clones only, not all of them. The table has around 86,000 clones, roughly 91% seen once. This material consisted of CD4+ or CD8+ T cells sorted from blood, taken in a trial of the OX40 agonist ivuxolimab. These receptors originate from an adult with an advanced solid tumor such as melanoma, head and neck, liver or kidney cancer.

The chain combines TRBV7-3 with TRBJ2-7, with D maybe TRBD1 (6 bases). This CDR3 contains 13 residues. The V and J ends lost 4 bases and 3 bases respectively, with 10 bases between them. Germline CDR1 reads SGHTA; CDR2 reads FQGTGA. The CDR3, as DNA: TGTGCCAGCAGCTCCGGGGACAACTACGAGCAGTACTTC. As protein: CASSSGDNYEQYF.

This chain links TRBV9 with TRBJ2-6, with D possibly matching TRBD2 (6 bases). This CDR3 contains 16 residues. The V end lost 0 bases, the J end lost 2 bases, and 9 bases lay between the germline ends. Germline assignment: CDR1 SGDLS and CDR2 YYNGEE. This chain's CDR3 is CASSVVSGAGANVLTF. CDR3 sequence (DNA): TGTGCCAGCAGCGTAGTGTCGGGGGCTGGGGCCAACGTCCTGACTTTC.

CDR3 sequence: CASSSQGGEAYEQYF. In DNA, the CDR3 is TGTGCCAGCAGCTCTCAGGGGGGGGAGGCCTACGAGCAGTACTTC. V usage is TRBV5-4 and J usage is TRBJ2-7; D is perhaps TRBD1 or TRBD2 (7 bases each). The CDR3 is 15 amino acids. Trimming removed 3 bases at V and 2 bases at J, with 15 bases between. CDR1 is SGHNT, CDR2 YYREEE, per germline (reference sequence).

The CDR3 loop is CASTGLYSNQPQHF. CDR3 nucleotides: TGTGCCAGCACCGGACTGTATAGCAATCAGCCCCAGCATTTT. The chain employs TRBV2 and TRBJ1-5; D is unclear. Germline CDR1 SNHLY, CDR2 FYNNEI. The CDR3 is made up of 14 amino acids. The V and J ends lost 7 bases and 0 bases respectively, with 10 bases between them.

This chain uses TRBV28 with TRBJ2-3, with TRBD1 matching 8 bases. J was trimmed by 0 bases and V by 5 bases; bases with no gene match: 4. Germline-derived CDR1 and CDR2 are MDHEN and SYDVKM. The length of the CDR3 is 15 residues. DNA of the CDR3: TGTGCCAGCAGTCCCCAGGGGGCTAGCACAGATACGCAGTATTTT. As protein: CASSPQGASTDTQYF.

This rearrangement joins TRBV4-1 to TRBJ1-2, with a weak D call TRBD1 (6 bases). The V gene's germline CDR1 is MGHRA and CDR2 YSYEKL. V lost 8 bases to trimming and J lost 1 base, with 20 bases between them. CDR3 size: 16 residues. For the CDR3, the DNA is TGCGCCAGCCACCCCAGGGGAACTGTCAATAACTATGGCTACACCTTC. This sequence encodes CASHPRGTVNNYGYTF.

The V gene is TRBV7-2, the J gene TRBJ2-1, with 9 bases matching TRBD2. J gave up 4 bases and V 5 bases, and 6 bases lay outside the gene matches. From germline, CDR1 is SGHTA and CDR2 FQGNSA. The CDR3 has 15 residues. The CDR3 sequence: CASSPAGGDYNEQFF. CDR3 sequence (DNA): TGTGCCAGCAGCCCCGCGGGGGGGGATTACAATGAGCAGTTCTTC.

The chain employs TRBV7-6 and TRBJ2-5; 10 bases are a match to TRBD2. Germline trimming cut 4 bases from V and 0 bases from J; bases unmatched to any gene: 8. This CDR3 is built from 17 residues. Germline CDR1 is SGHVS and CDR2 is FNYEAQ. DNA of the CDR3: TGTGCCAGCAGCTCTGGACTAGCGGAAACGTACCAAGAGACCCAGTACTTC. Residues: CASSSGLAETYQETQYF.

CDR3 sequence (DNA): TGCAGCGTTGACGGGGGGCTCTATGAGCAGTTCTTC. The encoded protein is CSVDGGLYEQFF. The gene calls are TRBV29-1 and TRBJ2-1; a possible D gene is TRBD2 (7 bases). Deletions cut 3 bases from V and 8 bases from J, with 11 bases between. There are 12 residues in the CDR3. Germline CDR1 and CDR2: SQVTM and ANQGSEA.

V and J are TRBV9 and TRBJ1-4, with no clear D. There are 14 residues in the CDR3. Germline V lookup: CDR1 SGDLS, CDR2 YYNGEE. V was trimmed by 0 bases and J by 8 bases, leaving 11 bases between them. In DNA form, the CDR3 reads TGTGCCAGCAGCGTAGACTTAGCTCCCGAAAAACTGTTTTTT. Its protein is CASSVDLAPEKLFF.

This chain uses TRBV28 with TRBJ2-1, with 11 positions matching TRBD2. The length of the CDR3 is 16 residues. Germline lookup yields CDR1 MDHEN and CDR2 SYDVKM. The ends lost 6 bases at V and 6 bases at J; junction bases unmatched: 10. In DNA, the CDR3 is TGTGCCAGCAGACTATTTAGCGGGAGGGCACCCAATGAGCAGTTCTTC. Translated: CASRLFSGRAPNEQFF.

V and J are TRBV6-1 and TRBJ2-7; no definite D call. The CDR3 consists of 14 residues. Germline V lookup: CDR1 MNHNS, CDR2 SASEGT. Trimming left V 7 bases short and J 3 bases short, with 16 bases between. The chain's CDR3 is CASTARAINYEQYF. In DNA form, the CDR3 reads TGTGCCAGCACGGCCCGGGCGATCAACTACGAGCAGTACTTC.

CDR3 in DNA: TGTGCCAGTAGTACCCGACTAGCGGGGGAGCAGTTCTTC. This sequence encodes CASSTRLAGEQFF. J is TRBJ2-1 and V is TRBV19; the match to TRBD2 covers 11 bases. Per the germline V gene, CDR1 is LNHDA and CDR2 is SQIVND (reference sequence). This CDR3 is 13 amino acids long. With V trimmed by 4 bases and J by 10 bases, 3 bases remained unmatched.

This sequence joins TRBV4-3 and TRBJ1-1; tentatively, D is TRBD1 (5 bases). V gave up 0 bases and J gave up 3 bases, with 8 bases separating them. CDR3 length: 14 residues. Germline CDR1 is LGHNA and CDR2 is YSLEER. The CDR3 DNA reads TGCGCCAGCAGCCAAGACACGGGGCACACTGAAGCTTTCTTT. Protein product: CASSQDTGHTEAFF.

This clone was picked up one time. The chain is built from TRBV6-5 and TRBJ1-5; D remains unclear. Germline CDR1 is MNHEY and CDR2 is SVGAGI. The CDR3 is made up of 13 amino acids. V shed 7 bases and J shed 0 bases, with 7 bases lying between them. CDR3 in amino acids: CASTDFSNQPQHF. CDR3 nucleotide sequence: TGTGCCAGCACCGACTTTAGCAATCAGCCCCAGCATTTT.

The rearrangement uses TRBV7-9 and TRBJ2-2, with D possibly matching TRBD1 (6 bases). Germline V gene lookup returns CDR1 SEHNR and CDR2 FQNEAQ (reference sequence). V lost 4 bases and J 7 bases, leaving 13 bases between the germline ends. CDR3 length equals 14 residues. CDR3 coding DNA: TGTGCCAGCAGCTCCCGCCAGGGGAGCGGGGAGCTGTTTTTT. As protein: CASSSRQGSGELFF.

The chain recombines TRBV18 with TRBJ2-3, with D possibly matching TRBD2 (5 bases). Trimming pared 6 bases from V and 6 bases from J, leaving 13 bases between. CDR3 length: 13 residues. Germline-derived CDR1 and CDR2 are KGHSH and LQKENI. CDR3 amino acids: CASSLSGGDTQYF. CDR3 nucleotides: TGTGCCAGCTCGCTTAGTGGCGGGGATACGCAGTATTTT.